Presented here are 24 T cell receptor beta chains from one specimen sequenced in a study of T cell responses to AZD1222 COVID-19 vaccine (dated by TCRdb to the early 2020s). The sample's time point label, decoded: baseline before first vaccination. The method was the immunoSEQ multiplex PCR assay. Drawn from immuneACCESS, this table holds only the in-frame rearrangements with V and J called that TCRdb kept. Clones are partly lost; checked studies trace under half to an unresolved V gene and leave the rest unexplained. The sample contains 100,000 to 150,000 clones, 93% of them found a single time. 5.4% of the sample is held by the ten biggest clonotypes. The sequences come from peripheral blood, collected on day 0 of AZD1222 vaccination. These receptors all stem from an adult in good health.

The chain links TRBV6-5 to TRBJ1-4; 7 bases are a match to TRBD1. CDR1 is MNHEY and CDR2 is SVGAGI in the germline V gene. The J segment lost 8 bases and the V segment lost 6 bases, leaving 9 bases of the junction unmatched. This CDR3 has 14 amino acids. The CDR3 region is CASRKTGLDEKLFF. The CDR3 DNA reads as TGTGCCAGCAGAAAGACAGGGCTCGACGAAAAACTGTTTTTT.

The rearrangement links TRBV3-1 (or the pseudogene TRBV3-2) to TRBJ2-5; the D gene is possibly TRBD1 (6 bases). The germline CDR1 and CDR2 sequences are LGHDT and YNNKEL (reference sequence). This CDR3 has 14 amino acids. V shed 3 bases and J shed 5 bases, with 13 bases lying between them. The CDR3 is CASSQMHRVETQYF. For the CDR3, the DNA is TGTGCCAGCAGCCAGATGCACAGGGTGGAGACCCAGTACTTC.

The chain joins TRBV27 to TRBJ2-1; TRBD2 agrees at 8 bases. The CDR3 sequence is 12 residues long. J was trimmed by 12 bases and V by 6 bases; bases with no gene match: 7. CDR1 and CDR2 (germline): MNHEY, SMNVEV (reference sequence). This CDR3 reads CASSYSGIRQFF. For the CDR3, the DNA is TGTGCCAGCAGCTATAGCGGGATTAGGCAGTTCTTC.

The chain uses TRBV12-3 or TRBV12-4 and TRBJ2-7; D possibly corresponds to TRBD2 (6 bases). The CDR3 is 13 residues long. Between the trimmed V and J ends, which lost 3 bases and 8 bases, there was a span of 14 bases. DNA of the CDR3: TGTGCCAGCAGTTTGGACGGGGGAAGAAAGCAGTACTTC. It yields the protein CASSLDGGRKQYF.

This sequence joins TRBV7-2 and TRBJ2-7; D not resolved. The V and J ends lost 4 bases and 2 bases respectively, with 12 bases between them. The CDR3 consists of 14 residues. Per germline, CDR1 SGHTA and CDR2 FQGNSA. The CDR3 loop is CASSSSFRAYEQYF. The CDR3, as DNA: TGTGCCAGCAGCTCTAGTTTTAGGGCCTACGAGCAGTACTTC.

This chain links TRBV7-9 with TRBJ2-5; D is uncertain. The CDR3 length is 12 residues. Trimming left V 6 bases short and J 5 bases short, with 10 bases between. CDR1 is SEHNR, CDR2 FQNEAQ, per germline (reference sequence). The CDR3 DNA is TGTGCCAGCAGGCACGATTGGGAGACCCAGTACTTC. It specifies CASRHDWETQYF. The full variable domain, with the rest looked up from reference TRBV7-9 and TRBJ2-5, is DTGVSQNPRHKITKRGQNVTFRCDPISEHNRLYWYRQTLGQGPEFLTYFQNEAQLEKSRLLSDRFSAERPKGSFSTLEIQRTEQGDSAMYLCASRHDWETQYFGPGTRLLVL.

The genes are TRBV29-1 and TRBJ2-5; TRBD1 is a possible D gene (5 bases). The germline V gene has CDR1 SQVTM and CDR2 ANQGSEA. The CDR3 has 14 amino acids. V gave up 2 bases and J gave up 1 base, with 11 bases separating them. The CDR3 spells CSVEPPTAQETQYF. The CDR3 nucleotides read TGCAGCGTTGAACCCCCGACAGCCCAAGAGACCCAGTACTTC.

The chain is built from TRBV7-9 and TRBJ1-5; D perhaps matches TRBD1 (5 bases). The germline V gene encodes CDR1 SEHNR and CDR2 FQNEAQ (reference sequence). V lost 3 bases to trimming and J lost 5 bases, with 11 bases between them. The CDR3 spans 14 residues. CDR3 nucleotides: TGTGCCAGCAGCTTTTCGGGGGAGGATCAGCCCCAGCATTTT. Protein product: CASSFSGEDQPQHF.

The gene calls are TRBV7-2 and TRBJ2-5, with D perhaps matching TRBD1 or TRBD2 (5 bases each). Germline CDR1 reads SGHTA; CDR2 reads FQGNSA. V lost 5 bases and J 3 bases, leaving 13 bases between the germline ends. The CDR3 is made up of 14 amino acids. CDR3 DNA sequence: TGTGCCAGCAGCAACCCGGGGCCTGAAGAGACCCAGTACTTC. Protein sequence: CASSNPGPEETQYF.

The chain is built from TRBV9 and TRBJ2-7; maybe TRBD1 (6 bases). Trimming left V 0 bases short and J 3 bases short, with 10 bases between. Germline CDR1 is SGDLS and CDR2 is YYNGEE. CDR3 length: 14 residues. The CDR3 DNA follows: TGTGCCAGCAGCGTAGCAGGGGCAGACTACGAGCAGTACTTC. Its protein product is CASSVAGADYEQYF.

The sample holds a few counts of this clone. The chain is built from TRBV28 and TRBJ1-1; TRBD1 matches 9 bases. This CDR3 comprises 15 residues. The ends lost 5 bases at V and 6 bases at J; junction bases unmatched: 10. The germline CDR1 and CDR2 sequences are MDHEN and SYDVKM. In DNA form, the CDR3 reads TGTGCCAGCAGTGCCGGGACAGGGAATCTGCCTGAAGCTTTCTTT. Its protein is CASSAGTGNLPEAFF. Full variable domain (remainder filled in from reference TRBV28 and TRBJ1-1): DVKVTQSSRYLVKRTGEKVFLECVQDMDHENMFWYRQDPGLGLRLIYFSYDVKMKEKGDIPEGYSVSREKKERFSLILESASTNQTSMYLCASSAGTGNLPEAFFGQGTRLTVV.

V and J are TRBV6-5 and TRBJ1-2; maybe TRBD1 (6 bases). The CDR3 covers 14 residues. Germline V gene lookup returns CDR1 MNHEY and CDR2 SVGAGI. Between the trimmed V and J ends, which lost 6 bases and 8 bases, there was a span of 19 bases. The CDR3 loop reads CASRGATPGRGYTF. The CDR3 DNA is TGTGCCAGCAGGGGGGCGACGCCTGGAAGGGGCTACACCTTC.

CDR3 bases: TGTGCCAGCAGCCAAGAATGGGGGAACGAGCAGTACTTC. Translation: CASSQEWGNEQYF. The chain recombines TRBV3-1 (or the pseudogene TRBV3-2) with TRBJ2-7; D could derive from TRBD1 or TRBD2 (5 bases each). V lost 0 bases to trimming and J lost 5 bases, with 8 bases between them. This CDR3 is built from 13 residues. CDR1 and CDR2 from the germline V gene are LGHDT and YNNKEL (reference sequence).

The chain carries TRBV7-2 and TRBJ1-5, with D perhaps matching TRBD1 (6 bases). Between the trimmed V and J ends, which lost 5 bases and 6 bases, there was a span of 23 bases. The germline gives CDR1 SGHTA, CDR2 FQGNSA. The CDR3 runs 17 residues. The CDR3 bases are TGTGCCAGCAGCCTCTCACAGGGAATAGCGGTTGGTCAGCCCCAGCATTTT. Translating it yields CASSLSQGIAVGQPQHF.

The chain uses TRBV27 and TRBJ1-1; D uncertain. Per the germline V gene, CDR1 is MNHEY and CDR2 is SMNVEV (reference sequence). The ends were cut back, 0 bases at V and 1 base at J, with 9 bases in the middle. This CDR3 spans 15 amino acids. CDR3 in DNA: TGTGCCAGCAGTTTATCCGCAGCCCCGAACACTGAAGCTTTCTTT. It specifies CASSLSAAPNTEAFF.

The chain joins TRBV6-5 to TRBJ1-5, with D maybe TRBD1 (5 bases). Trimming took off 6 bases at V and 1 base at J, with 13 bases between the two ends. The CDR3 loop spans 15 amino acids. The germline CDR1 and CDR2 sequences are MNHEY and SVGAGI. The CDR3 DNA follows: TGTGCCAGCAGGAGGCAGGGTCCAAGCAATCAGCCCCAGCATTTT. Protein product: CASRRQGPSNQPQHF.

The rearrangement uses TRBV7-5 and TRBJ1-1; the D call TRBD1 from the table was never checked on the DNA. TRBV7-5 constitutes a pseudogene. This CDR3 has 16 amino acids. Here the CDR3 reads CVRSFNSNGQNTEAFF. In DNA form, the CDR3 reads TGTGTCAGAAGCTTTAATTCAAACGGACAGAACACTGAAGCTTTCTTT.

This sequence joins TRBV27 and TRBJ2-1; 10 bases agree with TRBD1. Germline CDR1 and CDR2: MNHEY and SMNVEV (reference sequence). The CDR3 runs 17 residues. The V and J ends lost 2 bases and 2 bases, in that order; junction bases with no gene match: 6. The CDR3 nucleotides read TGTGCCAGCAGTTTAGGGGAGGGGACAGGGGCCTACAATGAGCAGTTCTTC. Translating gives CASSLGEGTGAYNEQFF.

This clone has just one count. CDR3 nucleotides: TGTGCCAGCAGCTCAGAGGGTGAGAATGAGCAGTTCTTC. Translating gives CASSSEGENEQFF. This chain connects TRBV5-4 to TRBJ2-1, with D perhaps TRBD2 (5 bases). The CDR3 consists of 13 residues. V lost 3 bases and J 7 bases, leaving 11 bases between the germline ends. Per germline, CDR1 SGHNT and CDR2 YYREEE (reference sequence).

The chain joins TRBV5-4 to TRBJ1-3; D call uncertain. Trimming removed 0 bases from V and 0 bases from J, with 7 bases in between. CDR1 and CDR2 from the germline V gene are SGHNT and YYREEE (reference sequence). This CDR3 contains 15 residues. Here the CDR3 DNA reads TGTGCCAGCAGCTTGGGGGCCAACTCTGGAAACACCATATATTTT. Protein product: CASSLGANSGNTIYF.

The CDR3 DNA sequence: TGTGCCGTGAACACAGGGCATAGCAATCAGCCCCAGCATTTT. Protein product: CAVNTGHSNQPQHF. The chain uses TRBV7-2 and TRBJ1-5; D possibly corresponds to TRBD1 (6 bases). Trimming left V 11 bases short and J 0 bases short, with 14 bases between. The CDR3 totals 14 residues. CDR1 is SGHTA and CDR2 is FQGNSA in the germline V gene.

This chain links TRBV7-3 with TRBJ2-1; 9 positions match TRBD2. Germline V gene sequence: CDR1 SGHTA, CDR2 FQGTGA. CDR3 length equals 15 residues. The junction had 6 bases not matched to a gene; V was cut back by 3 bases and J by 6 bases. In DNA form, the CDR3 reads TGTGCCAGCAGCTTGATGGCGGGAGGGTCCAATGAGCAGTTCTTC. Its protein product is CASSLMAGGSNEQFF.

V usage is TRBV30 and J usage is TRBJ2-5, with 8 bases that match TRBD2. CDR3 length: 15 residues. CDR1 and CDR2 from the germline V gene are GTSNPN and SVGIG (reference sequence). Trimming cost V 2 bases and J 4 bases; bases outside gene matches: 9. The CDR3 spells CAWSLPGGRRETQYF. CDR3 DNA sequence: TGTGCCTGGAGTCTTCCTGGCGGGAGGCGAGAGACCCAGTACTTC.

The V call is TRBV7-3, the J call TRBJ1-5, with unresolved D. Trimming took 1 base from V and 6 from J, leaving 7 bases between them. This CDR3 comprises 13 residues. Germline V gene sequence: CDR1 SGHTA, CDR2 FQGTGA. This CDR3 reads CASSLIEGQPQHF. Here the CDR3 DNA reads TGTGCCAGCAGCTTAATTGAGGGTCAGCCCCAGCATTTT.